Following are 12 T cell receptor beta chains from one sample sequenced in a study of blood T cell repertoires in COVID-19. Clones were read by immunoSEQ multiplex PCR, and TCRdb kept only the in-frame ones, dropping some. Seen here are about 330,000 clones, 65% to 90% observed once, and the top ten hold 7.2%. The sequencing input was peripheral blood. Receptors originate from a human donor in a cohort sampled during active COVID-19.

This chain connects TRBV30 to TRBJ1-1, with 8 bases lining up with TRBD1. Germline CDR1 and CDR2: GTSNPN and SVGIG (reference sequence). J lost 6 bases, V lost 0 bases, and 12 bases had no gene match. This CDR3 region has 16 residues. The CDR3 loop is CAWSVQPGGVGAEAFF. The CDR3 region has the DNA TGTGCCTGGAGTGTTCAACCAGGGGGCGTGGGCGCTGAAGCTTTCTTT.

The chain employs TRBV11-2 and TRBJ2-1; D may be TRBD2 (5 bases). The CDR3 contains 13 residues. CDR1 and CDR2 from the germline V gene are SGHAT and FQNNGV. Trimming took off 5 bases at V and 7 bases at J, with 12 bases between the two ends. The DNA for the CDR3 is TGTGCCAGCAGCCAAACTAGAATGAATGAGCAGTTCTTC. Translated: CASSQTRMNEQFF.

V gene TRBV20-1 combines with J gene TRBJ1-1, with D uncertain. V was cut by 3 bases and J by 10 bases, with 12 bases left in between. The CDR3 sequence is 11 residues long. Germline CDR1 and CDR2: DFQATT and SNEGSKA (reference sequence). The CDR3 spells CSASPAPGAFF. CDR3 DNA: TGCAGTGCTAGTCCAGCCCCGGGAGCTTTCTTT.

The chain carries TRBV3-1 (or the pseudogene TRBV3-2) and TRBJ1-2, with D tentatively TRBD1 (5 bases). From germline, CDR1 is LGHDT and CDR2 YNNKEL (reference sequence). CDR3 length: 15 amino acids. Trimming removed 0 bases from V and 4 bases from J, with 12 bases in between. The CDR3 sequence is CASSQDGGVSYGYTF. The CDR3 nucleotides read TGTGCCAGCAGCCAAGATGGGGGGGTATCCTATGGCTACACCTTC.

V usage is TRBV19 and J usage is TRBJ2-5; D call uncertain. The germline V gene has CDR1 LNHDA and CDR2 SQIVND (reference sequence). Trimming shortened V by 5 bases and J by 1 base, and 17 bases separated the two germline ends. CDR3 length equals 16 residues. CDR3 in DNA: TGTGCCAGTAGTCCTCGGGTTTTACTCACCCAAGAGACCCAGTACTTC. Its protein is CASSPRVLLTQETQYF.

The rearrangement joins TRBV2 to TRBJ2-3, with TRBD1 identical over 11 bases. The CDR3 runs 17 residues. The germline V gene encodes CDR1 SNHLY and CDR2 FYNNEI. V lost 1 base to trimming and J lost 2 bases; unmatched junction nucleotides: 5. DNA of the CDR3: TGTGCCAGCAGTGAAGGGACAGGGGGCTTCATCACAGATACGCAGTATTTT. Translation gives CASSEGTGGFITDTQYF.

The CDR3 sequence is CSASRGGYTQYF. CDR3 DNA: TGCAGTGCTAGTCGGGGGGGGTATACGCAGTATTTT. The chain employs TRBV20-1 and TRBJ2-3; 8 positions agree with TRBD2. The CDR3 has 12 residues. V was pared by 3 bases and J by 7 bases, with 3 bases of the junction left unmatched. Germline V gene lookup returns CDR1 DFQATT and CDR2 SNEGSKA (reference sequence).

The chain has TRBV5-5 and TRBJ1-4; 8 positions agree with TRBD1. This CDR3 is 17 amino acids long. The V and J ends lost 3 bases and 3 bases, in that order; junction bases with no gene match: 10. Per germline, CDR1 SGHKS and CDR2 YYEKEE (reference sequence). The CDR3 nucleotides read TGTGCCAGCAGCTCATACCAACAGGGGGTGGCTAATGAAAAACTGTTTTTT. Its protein is CASSSYQQGVANEKLFF.

In its sample, this clone was seen many times. V usage is TRBV24-1 and J usage is TRBJ2-2; 9 bases align to TRBD1. This CDR3 region has 16 residues. V dropped 4 bases and J dropped 6; count of bases not matched to a gene: 8. The germline V gene has CDR1 KGHDR and CDR2 SFDVKD. The CDR3 nucleotides are TGTGCCACCAGTGACCCAGGACAGGGGAGGTCCGGGGAGCTGTTTTTT. This translates into CATSDPGQGRSGELFF.

This rearrangement joins TRBV25-1 to TRBJ1-1; 8 bases line up with TRBD1. V shed 3 bases and J 5 bases; nucleotides not matched to a gene: 5. The CDR3 has 14 residues. The germline V gene encodes CDR1 MGHDK and CDR2 SYGVNS. CDR3: CASSEARTGTEAFF. The CDR3, as DNA: TGTGCCAGCAGTGAGGCCCGGACAGGGACTGAAGCTTTCTTT.

This clone was found once. The genes are TRBV3-1 (or the pseudogene TRBV3-2) and TRBJ2-6, with a weak D call TRBD2 (6 bases). Trimming removed 0 bases at V and 0 bases at J, with 12 bases between. The length of the CDR3 is 18 residues. Germline loops: CDR1 LGHDT, CDR2 YNNKEL (reference sequence). As DNA, the CDR3 is TGTGCCAGCAGCCAAGATGGGGGGTTGGGCTCTGGGGCCAACGTCCTGACTTTC. Its protein product is CASSQDGGLGSGANVLTF.

V and J are TRBV7-9 and TRBJ2-1, with 7 bases matching TRBD1. The CDR3 has 16 amino acids. Germline V gene data show CDR1 as SEHNR and CDR2 as FQNEAQ (reference sequence). V lost 5 bases and J lost 8; bases outside the gene matches: 15. CDR3 protein: CASSTTGSALRYEQFF. The CDR3 DNA follows: TGTGCCAGCAGCACGACAGGGTCCGCCCTTAGGTATGAGCAGTTCTTC.